These 19 T cell receptor beta chains were all obtained from the same sample, sequenced in a study of PD-L1 blockade in urothelial cancer. Time point in this sample: peripheral blood 6 weeks after treatment start. Libraries were prepared by immunoSEQ multiplex PCR; TCRdb keeps only in-frame clonotypes and omits some of them. The sample holds some 48,000 clones, more than 80% seen once. This sample comprised PBMCs, obtained around atezolizumab (anti-PD-L1) treatment. Source of these receptors: a man aged 70 or older with urothelial cancer.

This clone appeared a few times. The V and J genes are TRBV5-6 and TRBJ1-5; TRBD1 agrees at 9 bases. The CDR3 covers 16 residues. Trimming at V came to 4 bases and at J to 1 base, leaving 6 bases not matched to a gene. The germline gives CDR1 SGHDT, CDR2 YYEEEE. The CDR3 nucleotides read TGTGCCAGCAGCATTGGGACAGGGATAAGCAATCAGCCCCAGCATTTT. Translating it yields CASSIGTGISNQPQHF.

The J gene is TRBJ2-7, the V gene TRBV5-6, with 9 nucleotides matching TRBD2. Germline values: CDR1 SGHDT, CDR2 YYEEEE. This CDR3 region has 14 residues. V shed 4 bases and J 4 bases; nucleotides not matched to a gene: 6. CDR3 protein: CASSQGLAAYEQYF. In DNA, the CDR3 is TGTGCCAGCAGCCAGGGACTAGCCGCTTACGAGCAGTACTTC.

This chain links TRBV7-9 with TRBJ2-2; 9 bases align to TRBD2. Trimming at V came to 3 bases and at J to 5 bases, leaving 4 bases not matched to a gene. The CDR3 totals 15 residues. Germline CDR1 reads SEHNR; CDR2 reads FQNEAQ (reference sequence). CDR3 in DNA: TGTGCCAGCAGCTTTAGCGGGAGTAAGACCGGGGAGCTGTTTTTT. Translation: CASSFSGSKTGELFF.

This clone has only one observation. The rearrangement uses TRBV6-6 and TRBJ1-5; the D gene is possibly TRBD1 (5 bases). V was trimmed by 7 bases and J by 1 base, leaving 14 bases between them. The CDR3 runs to 15 residues. The germline gives CDR1 MNHNY, CDR2 SVGAGI (reference sequence). The CDR3 loop reads CASTRARESNQPQHF. Written as DNA, the CDR3 is TGTGCCAGCACCCGCGCCAGGGAAAGCAATCAGCCCCAGCATTTT.

The chain has TRBV6-6 and TRBJ2-7; TRBD1 aligns across 9 bases. Germline V CDR1 and CDR2: MNHNY, SVGAGI (reference sequence). J was trimmed by 4 bases and V by 6 bases; bases with no gene match: 7. This CDR3 is 14 amino acids long. CDR3 nucleotides: TGTGCCAGCAGGTCCGGACAGGGGTCATACGAGCAGTACTTC. Translation: CASRSGQGSYEQYF.

This clone was seen a few times. The genes are TRBV7-9 and TRBJ1-1, with TRBD1 matching over 8 bases. Trimming took 1 base from V and 12 from J; bases not matched to a gene: 4. This CDR3 comprises 12 residues. The germline CDR1 and CDR2 sequences are SEHNR and FQNEAQ (reference sequence). CDR3 bases: TGTGCCAGCAGCTTAGAGGACAGGGAATCTTTCTTT. This codes for CASSLEDRESFF.

In DNA, the CDR3 is TGCGCCAGCAGCTTCGGAGGGGGCCCCTCCTACGAGCAGTACTTC. It yields the protein CASSFGGGPSYEQYF. This sequence joins TRBV4-1 and TRBJ2-7; D is perhaps TRBD1 (7 bases). CDR3 length: 15 amino acids. The germline V gene encodes CDR1 MGHRA and CDR2 YSYEKL. Between the trimmed V and J ends, which lost 5 bases and 0 bases, there was a span of 14 bases.

In DNA form, the CDR3 reads TGTGCCAGCGCAGACGGACTCTACAATGAGCAGTTCTTC. It is translated as CASADGLYNEQFF. The J gene is TRBJ2-1, the V gene TRBV19; possibly TRBD2 for D (5 bases). The CDR3 has 13 residues. The ends were cut back, 9 bases at V and 3 bases at J, with 12 bases in the middle. The germline V gene encodes CDR1 LNHDA and CDR2 SQIVND (reference sequence). Drawing the rest from reference TRBV19 and TRBJ2-1, the complete variable domain is DGGITQSPKYLFRKEGQNVTLSCEQNLNHDAMYWYRQDPGQGLRLIYYSQIVNDFQKGDIAEGYSVSREKKESFPLTVTSAQKNPTAFYLCASADGLYNEQFFGPGTRLTVL.

This rearrangement joins TRBV10-3 to TRBJ1-1; perhaps TRBD1 as D (6 bases). Germline V gives CDR1 ENHRY, CDR2 SYGVKD. V lost 3 bases to trimming and J lost 5 bases, with 19 bases between them. CDR3 length: 16 residues. In nucleotides, the CDR3 is TGTGCCATCAGTGACCTCCCCCCTACAGGGAGAACTGAAGCTTTCTTT. This gives the protein CAISDLPPTGRTEAFF.

The rearrangement joins TRBV27 to TRBJ2-5; possible D gene TRBD2, 6 bases. This CDR3 is 13 amino acids long. Germline V gene data show CDR1 as MNHEY and CDR2 as SMNVEV (reference sequence). Trimming cost V 7 bases and J 4 bases, with 13 bases left between them. CDR3: CASMDGSLETQYF. For the CDR3, the DNA is TGTGCCAGCATGGACGGGAGTCTAGAGACCCAGTACTTC.

This clone was recorded only once. The V gene is TRBV28, the J gene TRBJ1-2; 7 bases are a match to TRBD1. The ends lost 6 bases at V and 3 bases at J; junction bases unmatched: 10. Germline V gene data show CDR1 as MDHEN and CDR2 as SYDVKM. The length of the CDR3 is 15 residues. Here the CDR3 DNA reads TGTGCCAGCAGATCCTCGGGACAGTATCACTATGGCTACACCTTC. As protein: CASRSSGQYHYGYTF.

The gene calls are TRBV28 and TRBJ1-2, with 9 bases aligning to TRBD1. The CDR3 covers 15 residues. Germline loops: CDR1 MDHEN, CDR2 SYDVKM. V lost 4 bases, J lost 4 bases, and 7 bases stayed unmatched. CDR3 nucleotides: TGTGCCAGCAGTTCACAGGGGGCAATTTTCTATGGCTACACCTTC. Residues: CASSSQGAIFYGYTF.

In DNA form, the CDR3 reads TGTGCCAGCACTACCGGGACAGGCACCTACGAGCAGTACTTC. Its protein is CASTTGTGTYEQYF. The gene calls are TRBV2 and TRBJ2-7; TRBD1 agrees at 8 bases. Germline CDR1 and CDR2: SNHLY and FYNNEI. J lost 2 bases, V lost 7 bases, and 7 bases had no gene match. This CDR3 has 14 residues.

The chain uses TRBV6-4 and TRBJ2-2; 14 nucleotides align to TRBD2. Per germline, CDR1 MRHNA and CDR2 SNTAGT. The V segment lost 4 bases and the J segment 0 bases; nucleotides outside the gene matches: 7. The CDR3 is made up of 19 amino acids. DNA for the CDR3: TGTGCCAGCAGTGCAGAGGGACTAGCGGGAGTAGCGAACACCGGGGAGCTGTTTTTT. Encoded protein: CASSAEGLAGVANTGELFF.

The rearrangement uses TRBV28 and TRBJ2-5; TRBD1 matches at 12 bases. This CDR3 has 15 amino acids. J lost 5 bases, V lost 6 bases, and 7 bases had no gene match. Germline V gene lookup returns CDR1 MDHEN and CDR2 SYDVKM. The CDR3 sequence: CASRPGQGALETQYF. For the CDR3, the DNA is TGTGCCAGCAGGCCGGGACAGGGGGCTTTGGAGACCCAGTACTTC.

The chain couples TRBV9 to TRBJ2-5; perhaps TRBD2 as D (5 bases). The V gene's germline CDR1 is SGDLS and CDR2 YYNGEE. V was pared by 0 bases and J by 5 bases, with 17 bases between. The CDR3 covers 16 residues. The CDR3 DNA sequence: TGTGCCAGCAGCGTAGGGGGTCGCGGGTTGGGGGAGACCCAGTACTTC. It encodes CASSVGGRGLGETQYF. Supplemented by reference TRBV9 and TRBJ2-5, the full variable domain reads DSGVTQTPKHLITATGQRVTLRCSPRSGDLSVYWYQQSLDQGLQFLIQYYNGEERAKGNILERFSAQQFPDLHSELNLSSLELGDSALYFCASSVGGRGLGETQYFGPGTRLLVL.

The V call is TRBV4-1, the J call TRBJ2-2; TRBD1 is a possible D gene (6 bases). The CDR3 has 18 amino acids. Germline CDR1 is MGHRA and CDR2 is YSYEKL. V gave up 4 bases and J gave up 6 bases, with 24 bases separating them. CDR3 region: CASSPESGQIRLAGELFF. CDR3 sequence (DNA): TGCGCCAGCAGCCCCGAATCGGGACAAATAAGGCTCGCCGGGGAGCTGTTTTTT.

This chain connects TRBV7-9 to TRBJ2-3, with D perhaps TRBD1 (6 bases). Per the germline V gene, CDR1 is SEHNR and CDR2 is FQNEAQ (reference sequence). Trimming shortened V by 9 bases and J by 3 bases, and 22 bases separated the two germline ends. The CDR3 extends over 16 amino acids. CDR3 sequence: CASPVQGSLITDTQYF. CDR3 nucleotides: TGTGCCAGTCCTGTTCAGGGGTCCCTTATAACAGATACGCAGTATTTT.

This chain connects TRBV30 to TRBJ1-5, with D tentatively TRBD1 (5 bases). This CDR3 comprises 14 residues. The V gene's germline CDR1 is GTSNPN and CDR2 SVGIG (reference sequence). Between the trimmed V and J ends, which lost 4 bases and 0 bases, there was a span of 10 bases. The CDR3 sequence: CAWKGGASNQPQHF. The CDR3 DNA reads as TGTGCCTGGAAAGGTGGGGCTAGCAATCAGCCCCAGCATTTT.